This TCR beta chain derives from a study of shared clonotypes between healthy human individuals. Sequencing used immunoSEQ multiplex PCR; TCRdb keeps in-frame clones, though not all of them. The top ten hold 1.5% to 2% of the sample, which has about 2.1 million clones, around 95% seen once. CDR3 length: 15 amino acids. V lost 0 bases, J lost 7 bases, and 13 bases lay in between. Germline loops: CDR1 ENHRY, CDR2 SYGVKD. Terminally differentiated effector memory CD45RA+ cells were left out of the naive CD8 fraction, which was CD45RO-negative and positively selected for CCR7. This receptor was obtained from a man younger than 35 in good health. Some clones in this sample may be carry-over from other donors' samples. The sequenced sample consisted of naive CD8+ T cells from PBMCs. The chain recombines TRBV10-3 with TRBJ2-1; D is tentatively TRBD1 or TRBD2 (5 bases each). Here the CDR3 DNA reads TGTGCCATCAGTGAGTCGAGGGACGGGCGGAATGAGCAGTTCTTC. Protein sequence: CAISESRDGRNEQFF.